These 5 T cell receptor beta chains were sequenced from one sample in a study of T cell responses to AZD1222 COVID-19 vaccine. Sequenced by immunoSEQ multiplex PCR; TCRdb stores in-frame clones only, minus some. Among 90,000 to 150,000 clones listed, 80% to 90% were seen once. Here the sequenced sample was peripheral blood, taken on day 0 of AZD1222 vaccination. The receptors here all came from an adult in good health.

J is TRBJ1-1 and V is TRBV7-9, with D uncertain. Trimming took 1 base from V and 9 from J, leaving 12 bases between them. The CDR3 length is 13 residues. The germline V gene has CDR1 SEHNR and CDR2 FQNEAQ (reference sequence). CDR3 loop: CASSLDSGGKAFF. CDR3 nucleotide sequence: TGTGCCAGCAGCTTAGATTCAGGAGGCAAAGCTTTCTTT.

The CDR3 DNA follows: TGTGCCAGTAGTATCCGGGCAGGACAATACGATACGCAGTATTTT. Protein: CASSIRAGQYDTQYF. The chain carries TRBV19 and TRBJ2-3; a possible D gene is TRBD1 (5 bases). The germline V and J ends were trimmed by 3 bases and 6 bases, with 16 bases remaining between them. Germline CDR1 LNHDA, CDR2 SQIVND (reference sequence). The CDR3 sequence is 15 residues long.

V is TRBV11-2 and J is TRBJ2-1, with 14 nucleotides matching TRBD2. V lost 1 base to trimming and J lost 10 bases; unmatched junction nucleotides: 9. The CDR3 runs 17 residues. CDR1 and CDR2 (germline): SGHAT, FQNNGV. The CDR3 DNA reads TGTGCCAGCAGCTTAGCCCCGCCGGGACTAGCGGGAGCCGAGCAGTTCTTC. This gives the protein CASSLAPPGLAGAEQFF.

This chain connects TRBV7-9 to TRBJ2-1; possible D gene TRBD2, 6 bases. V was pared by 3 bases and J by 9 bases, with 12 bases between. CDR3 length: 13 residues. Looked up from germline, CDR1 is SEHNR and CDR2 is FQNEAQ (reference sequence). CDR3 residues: CASSLGQGGEQFF. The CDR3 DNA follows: TGTGCCAGCAGCTTGGGGCAGGGAGGTGAGCAGTTCTTC.

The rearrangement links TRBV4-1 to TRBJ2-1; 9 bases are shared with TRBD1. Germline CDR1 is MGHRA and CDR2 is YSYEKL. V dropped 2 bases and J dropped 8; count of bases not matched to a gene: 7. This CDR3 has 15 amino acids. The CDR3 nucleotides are TGCGCCAGCAGCCAATTTGGGACAGGGAATGATGAGCAGTTCTTC. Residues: CASSQFGTGNDEQFF.